Each of the 4 T cell receptor beta chains below was sequenced from the same sample in a study of sequential checkpoint blockade in melanoma. Treatment in this sample: randomized to nivolumab then ipilimumab (arm A) or the reverse (arm B). The assay was immunoSEQ multiplex PCR, and TCRdb's table has in-frame clones only and misses some. The sample includes 18,000 or so clones, around 69% of them seen just once. Sequences were derived from CD8+ T cells sorted from blood (inferred from file names), sampled from a patient given nivolumab and ipilimumab in sequence. The receptors derive from a human donor with melanoma.

This clone was seen a few times. The chain is built from TRBV4-3 and TRBJ2-7; perhaps TRBD2 as D (5 bases). Trimming removed 0 bases from V and 2 bases from J, with 14 bases in between. Germline V gene sequence: CDR1 LGHNA, CDR2 YSLEER. The length of the CDR3 is 16 residues. CDR3 in amino acids: CASSQEYAGRTYEQYF. In DNA form, the CDR3 reads TGCGCCAGCAGCCAAGAATATGCGGGTCGAACCTACGAGCAGTACTTC.

CDR3 bases: TGTGCCAGCAGTTCCTACAGGGGGCCGGACACTGAAGCTTTCTTT. It translates to CASSSYRGPDTEAFF. The chain joins TRBV28 to TRBJ1-1; TRBD1 matches at 9 bases. Trimming removed 4 bases from V and 3 bases from J; junction bases left unmatched: 6. CDR1 is MDHEN, CDR2 SYDVKM, per germline. This CDR3 has 15 residues.

In DNA form, the CDR3 reads TGTGCCAGCAGCTTATTGGGGACAGGGGGCGCCGGCACTGAAGCTTTCTTT. Its protein product is CASSLLGTGGAGTEAFF. The rearrangement joins TRBV11-2 to TRBJ1-1; 12 nucleotides agree with TRBD1. The junction had 8 bases not matched to a gene; V was cut back by 2 bases and J by 4 bases. Germline CDR1 reads SGHAT; CDR2 reads FQNNGV. This CDR3 has 17 residues.

The chain combines TRBV9 with TRBJ1-2; D possibly corresponds to TRBD1 (5 bases). Germline V CDR1 and CDR2: SGDLS, YYNGEE. The CDR3 is made up of 16 amino acids. The germline V and J ends were trimmed by 3 bases and 8 bases, with 23 bases remaining between them. As DNA, the CDR3 is TGTGCCAGCAGCGCCTCGAAGTGGGGCGAATTTTACGGCTACACCTTC. Translating gives CASSASKWGEFYGYTF.